This T cell receptor beta chain was sequenced during a study of shared T cell receptors in the human thymus. Data came from immunoSEQ multiplex PCR; TCRdb stores just in-frame clones and leaves some out. The data contain about 660,000 clones, 85% to 90% of them seen just once; the ten biggest clones take up roughly 0.0097%. Germline CDR1 and CDR2: ENHRY and SYGVKD. V was pared by 6 bases and J by 3 bases, with 14 bases between. The CDR3 is 14 residues long. These data were likewise used in another study, on human thymus T cells.

This TCR was sampled from a boy under three years old with a congenital heart defect. The rearrangement joins TRBV10-3 to TRBJ2-5; maybe TRBD1 (6 bases). Specimen: thymocytes. The CDR3 sequence: CAIREGGDKETQYF. CDR3 nucleotides: TGTGCCATCAGGGAAGGGGGAGATAAAGAGACCCAGTACTTC.